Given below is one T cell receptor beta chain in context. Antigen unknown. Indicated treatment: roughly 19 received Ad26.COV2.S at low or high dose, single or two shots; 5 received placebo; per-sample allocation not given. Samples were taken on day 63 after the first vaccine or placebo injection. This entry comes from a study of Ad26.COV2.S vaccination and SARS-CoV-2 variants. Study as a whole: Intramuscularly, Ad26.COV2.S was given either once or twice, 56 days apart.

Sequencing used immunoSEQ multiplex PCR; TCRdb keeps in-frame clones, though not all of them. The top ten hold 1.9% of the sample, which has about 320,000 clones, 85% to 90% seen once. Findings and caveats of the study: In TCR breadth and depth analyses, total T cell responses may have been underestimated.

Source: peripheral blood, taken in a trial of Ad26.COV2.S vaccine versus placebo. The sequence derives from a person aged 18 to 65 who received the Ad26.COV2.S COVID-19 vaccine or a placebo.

CDR3 amino acids: CASSPTSGGRNEQFF. The DNA of the CDR3 is TGTGCCAGCAGCCCAACTAGCGGGGGCCGGAATGAGCAGTTCTTC. The chain uses TRBV6-2 or TRBV6-3 and TRBJ2-1; 11 bases agree with TRBD2. The V and J ends lost 6 bases and 7 bases, in that order; junction bases with no gene match: 8. Germline CDR1 reads MNHEY; CDR2 reads SVGEGT. CDR3 length equals 15 residues.